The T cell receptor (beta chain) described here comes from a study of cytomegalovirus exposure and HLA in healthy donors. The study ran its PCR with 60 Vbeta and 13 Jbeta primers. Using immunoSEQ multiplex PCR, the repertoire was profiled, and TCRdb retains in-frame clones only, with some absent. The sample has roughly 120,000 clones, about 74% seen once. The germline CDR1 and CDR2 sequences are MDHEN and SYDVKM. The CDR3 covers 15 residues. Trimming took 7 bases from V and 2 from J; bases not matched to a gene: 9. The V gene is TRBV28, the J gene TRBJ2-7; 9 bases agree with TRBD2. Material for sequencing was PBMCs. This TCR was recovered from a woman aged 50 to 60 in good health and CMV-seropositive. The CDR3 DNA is TGTGCCAGCACCCCCCAAGCGGGGGGTGCCTACGAGCAGTACTTC. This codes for CASTPQAGGAYEQYF.